The 6 T cell receptor beta chains presented below share a single source sample, sequenced in a study of blood T cell repertoires in COVID-19. Method: immunoSEQ multiplex PCR; TCRdb's copy keeps in-frame clones and lacks some. Of some 320,000 clones detected, 90% appear once; the ten largest clones hold around 3.9%. Sequenced input: PBMCs or T cells enriched from blood (not recorded which). These receptors were taken from a woman aged 25-40 years who had been exposed to COVID-19.

The genes are TRBV5-1 and TRBJ2-6; D might be TRBD2 (5 bases). Per the germline V gene, CDR1 is SGHRS and CDR2 is YFSETQ. Trimming pared 4 bases from V and 0 bases from J, leaving 8 bases between. This CDR3 is built from 15 residues. The CDR3 DNA reads TGCGCCAGCAGCCCCCGGGACTCTGGGGCCAACGTCCTGACTTTC. Amino acid sequence: CASSPRDSGANVLTF.

V gene TRBV11-2 combines with J gene TRBJ1-1, with 9 bases matching TRBD1. The CDR3 sequence is 18 residues long. Germline CDR1 SGHAT, CDR2 FQNNGV. J lost 6 bases, V lost 0 bases, and 14 bases had no gene match. CDR3 loop: CASSLDSPRTGGRSEAFF. The CDR3, as DNA: TGTGCCAGCAGCTTAGATAGCCCTAGAACAGGGGGCCGGTCTGAAGCTTTCTTT.

The rearrangement links TRBV7-9 to TRBJ2-5; a possible D gene is TRBD1 (6 bases). Germline lookup yields CDR1 SEHNR and CDR2 FQNEAQ (reference sequence). The V end lost 2 bases, the J end lost 3 bases, and 19 bases lay between the germline ends. The CDR3 extends over 17 amino acids. The CDR3 coding sequence is TGTGCCAGCAGCTTATTGGTTACAGGGTCAGGGGAAGAGACCCAGTACTTC. It specifies CASSLLVTGSGEETQYF.

The chain employs TRBV5-1 and TRBJ1-6, with a tentative D call TRBD1 (6 bases). The germline gives CDR1 SGHRS, CDR2 YFSETQ. The CDR3 has 14 amino acids. V was clipped by 4 bases and J by 14 bases, with 19 bases between them. The CDR3 DNA follows: TGCGCCAGCAGCGTACAGGGTGGAAATGGAGCCCTCCACTTT. Protein sequence: CASSVQGGNGALHF. Complete variable domain (other parts from reference TRBV5-1 and TRBJ1-6): KAGVTQTPRYLIKTRGQQVTLSCSPISGHRSVSWYQQTPGQGLQFLFEYFSETQRNKGNFPGRFSGRQFSNSRSEMNVSTLELGDSALYLCASSVQGGNGALHFGNGTRLTVT.

CDR3 sequence reads: CASSPPGRGRRQETQYF. The CDR3, as DNA: TGTGCCAGCTCACCACCGGGTCGGGGGAGACGACAAGAGACCCAGTACTTC. This chain links TRBV18 with TRBJ2-5, with D perhaps TRBD2 (6 bases). Between the trimmed V and J ends, which lost 0 bases and 2 bases, there was a span of 16 bases. CDR1 and CDR2 (germline): KGHSH, LQKENI. The CDR3 totals 17 residues.

The V call is TRBV4-3, the J call TRBJ1-6, with D perhaps TRBD1 (6 bases). The germline V and J ends were trimmed by 4 bases and 8 bases, with 15 bases remaining between them. The length of the CDR3 is 15 residues. Germline CDR1 reads LGHNA; CDR2 reads YSLEER. The CDR3 region has the DNA TGCGCCAGCAGCCCCGGACAGTTTACTTATTCACCCCTCCACTTT. This encodes CASSPGQFTYSPLHF.